This T cell receptor beta chain was sequenced for a study of blood T cells in healthy people across ages. Findings of the study overall: A strong correlation between TCR beta diversity and naive T cell percentage was seen.

The CDR3 consists of 13 residues. CDR1 is DFQATT and CDR2 is SNEGSKA in the germline V gene (reference sequence). The second PCR ran about 6 to 12 cycles with a sample-barcoded 5' primer and J-beta primers. MiXCR was run by TCRdb on the 5' RACE reads, yielding one entry per CDR3 protein. The data contain roughly 790,000 distinct CDR3 sequences, around 46% of them singletons. Turning to this clonotype: Its antigen is currently unknown.

What was sequenced was blood. The receptor was derived from a woman between 55 and 75 years old in good health. The chain carries TRBV20-1 and TRBJ2-1, with D unclear. Near its end, the DNA agrees better with TRBJ2-7, so the J call may be wrong. The CDR3, as DNA: TGCAGTGCTAGAGACCCTGAACAGCACGAGCAGTACTTC. Protein sequence: CSARDPEQHEQYF.